The 20 T cell receptor beta chains given below trace back to one sample, sequenced in a study of response to subunit inactivated influenza vaccine (dated by TCRdb to 2016 to 2019). The library was prepared using RT-PCR. The run used an Illumina HiSeq 2500. The public reads were reanalyzed by TCRdb: fastp trimming at Q25, MiXCR alignment, in-frame beta chains only. Identical CDR3 proteins give one entry, which carries the most common genes and DNA. The sample profile shows about 190,000 distinct CDR3 sequences; over 13% of them were found once. The leading ten clones occupy 20% to 30% of the sample. Sequencing was performed on CD8+ T cells sorted from PBMCs, taken 5 days after vaccination. The origin of the receptors is a man over 45 who received an inactivated influenza vaccine. Donor details come from another sample of the same person, matched by shared clones.

The chain has TRBV27 and TRBJ2-7; 8 positions agree with TRBD1. Germline trimming cut 3 bases from V and 8 bases from J; bases unmatched to any gene: 9. The CDR3 has 14 amino acids. Germline V lookup: CDR1 MNHEY, CDR2 SMNVEV (reference sequence). DNA for the CDR3: TGTGCCAGCAGTTTGTGGGACAGGCCGTTGCAGCAGTACTTC. It translates to CASSLWDRPLQQYF.

This clonotype was observed a few times. V is TRBV7-9 and J is TRBJ2-7, with D maybe TRBD1 (6 bases). Germline CDR1 reads SEHNR; CDR2 reads FQNEAQ (reference sequence). V lost 5 bases and J 3 bases, leaving 20 bases between the germline ends. The CDR3 is 16 residues long. In DNA form, the CDR3 reads TGTGCCAGCAGCCCAAGCCACGGCCAGGGGATCTACGAGCAGTACTTC. Protein sequence: CASSPSHGQGIYEQYF.

In the case of this clonotype: At one of its ends the junction is not consistent with the germline gene, which may arise from a read error. The chain employs TRBV29-1 and TRBJ1-2; D may be TRBD1 (5 bases). This CDR3 is built from 14 residues. CDR1 is SQVTM, CDR2 ANQGSEA, per germline. This CDR3 reads CSVEDKGLPYDYTF. In DNA form, the CDR3 reads TGCAGCGTTGAAGATAAGGGGCTGCCCTATGACTACACCTTC.

This clonotype appeared many times. The V gene is TRBV4-2, the J gene TRBJ2-3; D might be TRBD1 (6 bases). The CDR3 length is 17 residues. Trimming pared 3 bases from V and 3 bases from J, leaving 19 bases between. The germline V gene encodes CDR1 LGHNA and CDR2 YNFKEQ. CDR3 bases: TGTGCCAGCAGCCACTCCACTCCGGGACAAGTTACAGATACGCAGTATTTT. Amino acids: CASSHSTPGQVTDTQYF.

This clonotype has more than one count but fewer than ten. The rearrangement uses TRBV7-9 and TRBJ2-7; 8 nucleotides align to TRBD2. From germline, CDR1 is SEHNR and CDR2 FQNEAQ (reference sequence). The CDR3 is made up of 15 amino acids. Germline trimming cut 5 bases from V and 2 bases from J; bases unmatched to any gene: 8. Here the CDR3 reads CASSISGEGTYEQYF. The CDR3 DNA is TGTGCCAGCAGCATTAGCGGGGAGGGAACCTACGAGCAGTACTTC.

This clonotype has a count of ten or more. The gene calls are TRBV12-3 or TRBV12-4 and TRBJ2-5, with 8 bases aligning to TRBD1. The V segment lost 6 bases and the J segment 3 bases; nucleotides outside the gene matches: 6. The CDR3 is made up of 14 amino acids. CDR3 DNA sequence: TGTGCCAGCAGCTACTGGGGACAGGAAGAGACCCAGTACTTC. Translating it yields CASSYWGQEETQYF.

The rearrangement uses TRBV7-8 and TRBJ2-7; no clear D gene. There are 13 residues in the CDR3. Trimming pared 6 bases from V and 5 bases from J, leaving 14 bases between. Germline V gene sequence: CDR1 SGHVS, CDR2 FQNEAQ. In DNA, the CDR3 is TGTGCCAGCAGGCCCGGGCTTGAACACGAGCAGTACTTC. Translated, it gives CASRPGLEHEQYF.

This clonotype was counted only a few times. The rearrangement uses TRBV3-1 and TRBJ1-5; D call uncertain. Germline lookup yields CDR1 LGHDT and CDR2 YNNKEL (reference sequence). The CDR3 totals 14 residues. Trimming took 0 bases from V and 6 from J, leaving 9 bases between them. The CDR3 DNA sequence: TGTGCCAGCAGCCAAGATATCAGAAGTCAGCCCCAGCATTTT. Translation: CASSQDIRSQPQHF. Full variable domain (rest looked up from reference TRBV3-1 and TRBJ1-5): DTAVSQTPKYLVTQMGNDKSIKCEQNLGHDTMYWYKQDSKKFLKIMFSYNNKELIINETVPNRFSPKSPDKAHLNLHINSLELGDSAVYFCASSQDIRSQPQHFGDGTRLSIL.

Concerning this clonotype: A junction boundary mismatches the germline segment, possibly from a read error. The chain is built from TRBV18 and TRBJ2-4; D might be TRBD1 (7 bases). CDR1 is KGHSH and CDR2 is LQKENI in the germline V gene. The CDR3 runs to 13 residues. CDR3 in DNA: TGTGCCAGCTCACAGGGGGCGCGGGGATCATCGTTCTTC. Its protein is CASSQGARGSSFF. Looking up the rest from reference TRBV18 and TRBJ2-4 gives the full variable domain: NAGVMQNPRHLVRRRGQEARLRCSPMKGHSHVYWYRQLPEEGLKFMVYLQKENIIDESGMPKERFSAEFPKEGPSILRIQQVVRGDSAAYFCASSQGARGSSFFGAGTRLSVL.

V usage is TRBV11-2 and J usage is TRBJ1-2; D is perhaps TRBD1 (5 bases). CDR1 is SGHAT and CDR2 is FQNNGV in the germline V gene. The CDR3 runs 12 residues. Trimming took 3 bases from V and 8 from J, leaving 10 bases between them. In DNA form, the CDR3 reads TGTGCCAGCAGCTTCCAGGGAGGAGGCTACACCTTC. Its translation is CASSFQGGGYTF.

The V and J genes are TRBV5-1 and TRBJ2-7, with 9 bases identical to TRBD1. The germline V gene encodes CDR1 SGHRS and CDR2 YFSETQ. The CDR3 has 15 amino acids. The ends lost 2 bases at V and 3 bases at J; junction bases unmatched: 6. The CDR3 reads CASSLSGTGRYEQYF. CDR3 bases: TGCGCCAGCAGCTTATCCGGGACAGGGCGCTACGAGCAGTACTTC. Together with reference TRBV5-1 and TRBJ2-7, the CDR3 gives the full variable domain: KAGVTQTPRYLIKTRGQQVTLSCSPISGHRSVSWYQQTPGQGLQFLFEYFSETQRNKGNFPGRFSGRQFSNSRSEMNVSTLELGDSALYLCASSLSGTGRYEQYFGPGTRLTVT.

The V call is TRBV7-3, the J call TRBJ2-1, with 8 bases that match TRBD2. Germline trimming cut 1 base from V and 8 bases from J; bases unmatched to any gene: 28. The CDR3 length is 22 residues. The germline CDR1 and CDR2 sequences are SGHTA and FQGTGA. CDR3 loop: CASSLIGASASGSGSVIHEQFF. The CDR3 DNA follows: TGTGCCAGCAGCTTAATCGGGGCTTCGGCAAGCGGGAGTGGGTCGGTTATCCATGAGCAGTTCTTC.

The chain recombines TRBV11-1 with TRBJ2-6; weak D call: TRBD2 (6 bases). In germline, CDR1 is SGHAT, CDR2 FQDESV (reference sequence). CDR3 length: 17 residues. The V end lost 0 bases, the J end lost 2 bases, and 11 bases lay between the germline ends. The CDR3 DNA sequence: TGTGCCAGCAGCTTAGCGTCGTGGGGGGCTGGGGCCAACGTCCTGACTTTC. Protein sequence: CASSLASWGAGANVLTF. Based on the CDR3 plus reference TRBV11-1 and TRBJ2-6, the full variable domain is EAEVAQSPRYKITEKSQAVAFWCDPISGHATLYWYRQILGQGPELLVQFQDESVVDDSQLPKDRFSAERLKGVDSTLKIQPAELGDSAMYLCASSLASWGAGANVLTFGAGSRLTVL.

The table lists this clonotype with a few counts. The genes are TRBV3-1 and TRBJ2-1; D is unclear. Trimming took off 0 bases at V and 3 bases at J, with 12 bases between the two ends. There are 16 residues in the CDR3. From germline, CDR1 is LGHDT and CDR2 YNNKEL (reference sequence). The CDR3 is CASSQELPHHYNEQFF. Written as DNA, the CDR3 is TGTGCCAGCAGCCAAGAATTGCCCCACCACTACAATGAGCAGTTCTTC.

This clonotype was counted between two and nine times. The rearrangement links TRBV20-1 to TRBJ2-2; TRBD1 aligns across 7 bases. Germline V gene lookup returns CDR1 DFQATT and CDR2 SNEGSKA (reference sequence). The CDR3 sequence is 16 residues long. V trimming: 4 bases; J trimming: 7 bases; junction bases outside the gene matches: 15. CDR3 in amino acids: CSATSTRQGVYGELFF. CDR3 nucleotides: TGCAGTGCTACATCTACTAGACAGGGAGTATACGGGGAGCTGTTTTTT.

This clonotype was counted only a few times. The V gene is TRBV12-3 or TRBV12-4, the J gene TRBJ1-2, with D uncertain. The V gene lost 3 bases and the J gene lost 4 bases, with 6 bases spanning the gap. The CDR3 has 12 amino acids. Here the CDR3 reads CASSFEGYGYTF. In DNA, the CDR3 is TGTGCCAGCAGTTTTGAGGGCTATGGCTACACCTTC.

The chain employs TRBV12-3 or TRBV12-4 and TRBJ2-7; 10 positions match TRBD1. V trimming: 4 bases; J trimming: 3 bases; junction bases outside the gene matches: 6. The CDR3 is 15 residues long. CDR3 residues: CASSWDRGRIYEQYF. The CDR3 DNA follows: TGTGCCAGCAGTTGGGACAGGGGAAGAATCTACGAGCAGTACTTC.

The chain couples TRBV12-3 or TRBV12-4 to TRBJ2-7; 9 bases align to TRBD1. CDR3 length: 17 amino acids. The V segment lost 5 bases and the J segment 2 bases; nucleotides outside the gene matches: 13. The CDR3 sequence: CASSPGTGQGTAYEQYF. Here the CDR3 DNA reads TGTGCCAGCAGTCCGGGGACCGGACAGGGGACGGCCTACGAGCAGTACTTC.

This clonotype was found a few times. The V gene is TRBV10-3, the J gene TRBJ2-7; TRBD2 is a possible D gene (6 bases). V was trimmed by 4 bases and J by 3 bases, leaving 10 bases between them. The germline V gene encodes CDR1 ENHRY and CDR2 SYGVKD. This CDR3 has 13 amino acids. Here the CDR3 DNA reads TGTGCCATCAGTGTGACCGGGGGCTACGAGCAGTACTTC. This gives the protein CAISVTGGYEQYF.

The V and J genes are TRBV9 and TRBJ2-3; 9 bases are shared with TRBD1. V lost 5 bases and J lost 5; bases outside the gene matches: 9. The germline CDR1 and CDR2 sequences are SGDLS and YYNGEE. The CDR3 consists of 15 residues. CDR3 sequence (DNA): TGTGCCAGCAGTCCCGCCGGGACAGGGCAAGATACGCAGTATTTT. This sequence encodes CASSPAGTGQDTQYF. Using reference TRBV9 and TRBJ2-3 for the parts outside the CDR3, the full variable domain is DSGVTQTPKHLITATGQRVTLRCSPRSGDLSVYWYQQSLDQGLQFLIQYYNGEERAKGNILERFSAQQFPDLHSELNLSSLELGDSALYFCASSPAGTGQDTQYFGPGTRLTVL.